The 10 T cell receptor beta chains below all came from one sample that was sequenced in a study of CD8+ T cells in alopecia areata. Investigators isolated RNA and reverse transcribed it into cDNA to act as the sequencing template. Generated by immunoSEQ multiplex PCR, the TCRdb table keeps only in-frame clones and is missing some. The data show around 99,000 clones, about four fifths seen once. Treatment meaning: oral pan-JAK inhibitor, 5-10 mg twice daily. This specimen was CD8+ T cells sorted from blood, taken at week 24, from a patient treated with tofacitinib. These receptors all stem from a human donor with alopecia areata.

CDR3 DNA sequence: TGTGCCAGCAGCTTAGACGAGCGTCAGAGCTCCTACGAGCAGTACTTC. Encoded protein: CASSLDERQSSYEQYF. The chain employs TRBV7-8 and TRBJ2-7, with D unclear. The CDR3 totals 16 residues. V gave up 1 base and J gave up 0 bases, with 13 bases separating them. Germline values: CDR1 SGHVS, CDR2 FQNEAQ. Full variable domain (rest looked up from reference TRBV7-8 and TRBJ2-7): GAGVSQSPRYKVAKRGQDVALRCDPISGHVSLFWYQQALGQGPEFLTYFQNEAQLDKSGLPSDRFFAERPEGSVSTLKIQRTQQEDSAVYLCASSLDERQSSYEQYFGPGTRLTVT.

The CDR3 protein is CASSPGGGAYNEQFF. The CDR3 nucleotides are TGTGCCAGCAGTCCGGGGGGGGGCGCATACAATGAGCAGTTCTTC. The rearrangement joins TRBV27 to TRBJ2-1; TRBD2 matches at 8 bases. V shed 5 bases, J shed 4 bases, and the junction held 7 bases outside the gene matches. The CDR3 consists of 15 residues. Per germline, CDR1 MNHEY and CDR2 SMNVEV (reference sequence).

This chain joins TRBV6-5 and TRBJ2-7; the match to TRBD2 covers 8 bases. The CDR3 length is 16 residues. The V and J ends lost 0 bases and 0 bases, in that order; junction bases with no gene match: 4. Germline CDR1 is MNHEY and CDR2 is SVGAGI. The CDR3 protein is CASSYSSGGNSYEQYF. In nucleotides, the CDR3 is TGTGCCAGCAGTTACTCCAGCGGGGGTAACTCCTACGAGCAGTACTTC.

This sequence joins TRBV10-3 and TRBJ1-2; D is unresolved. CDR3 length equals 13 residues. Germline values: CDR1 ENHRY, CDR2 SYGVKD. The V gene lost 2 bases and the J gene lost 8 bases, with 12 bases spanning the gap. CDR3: CAISESVSEGYTF. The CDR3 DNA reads TGTGCCATCAGTGAGAGTGTTTCTGAAGGCTACACCTTC.

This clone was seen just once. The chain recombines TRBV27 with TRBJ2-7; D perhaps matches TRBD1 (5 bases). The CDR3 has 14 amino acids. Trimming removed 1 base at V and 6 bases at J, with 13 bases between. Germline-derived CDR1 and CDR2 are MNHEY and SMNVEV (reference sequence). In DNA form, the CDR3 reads TGTGCCAGCAGTTTATGGGCAGGGTCAGCCGAGCAGTACTTC. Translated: CASSLWAGSAEQYF.

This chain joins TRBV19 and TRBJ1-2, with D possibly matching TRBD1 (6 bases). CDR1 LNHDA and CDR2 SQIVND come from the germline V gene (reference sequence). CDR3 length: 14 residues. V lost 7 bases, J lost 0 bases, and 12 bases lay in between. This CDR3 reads CASTGAVTNYGYTF. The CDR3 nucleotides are TGTGCCAGTACGGGGGCAGTCACTAACTATGGCTACACCTTC. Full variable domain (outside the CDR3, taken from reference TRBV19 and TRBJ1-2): DGGITQSPKYLFRKEGQNVTLSCEQNLNHDAMYWYRQDPGQGLRLIYYSQIVNDFQKGDIAEGYSVSREKKESFPLTVTSAQKNPTAFYLCASTGAVTNYGYTFGSGTRLTVV.

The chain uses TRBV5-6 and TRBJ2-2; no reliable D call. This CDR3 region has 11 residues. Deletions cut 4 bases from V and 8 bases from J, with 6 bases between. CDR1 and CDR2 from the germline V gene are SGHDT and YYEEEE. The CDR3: CASSGRGELFF. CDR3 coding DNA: TGTGCCAGCAGCGGGCGGGGGGAGCTGTTTTTT.

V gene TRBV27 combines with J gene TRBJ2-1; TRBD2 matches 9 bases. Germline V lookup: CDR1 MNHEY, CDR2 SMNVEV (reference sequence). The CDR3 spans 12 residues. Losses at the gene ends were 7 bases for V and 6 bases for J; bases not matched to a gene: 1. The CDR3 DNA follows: TGTGCCAGCAAACTAGCGGGCAATGAGCAGTTCTTC. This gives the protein CASKLAGNEQFF.

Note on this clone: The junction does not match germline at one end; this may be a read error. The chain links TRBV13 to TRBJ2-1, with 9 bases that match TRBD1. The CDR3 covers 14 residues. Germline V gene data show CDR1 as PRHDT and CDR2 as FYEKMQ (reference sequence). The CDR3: CAISPGTGFDEQFF. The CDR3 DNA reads TGTGCCATCAGCCCCGGGACAGGGTTTGATGAGCAGTTCTTC.

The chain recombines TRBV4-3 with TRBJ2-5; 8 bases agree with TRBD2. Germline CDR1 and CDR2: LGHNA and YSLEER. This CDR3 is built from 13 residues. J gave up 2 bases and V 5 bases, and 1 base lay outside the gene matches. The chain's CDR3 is CASSERGQETQYF. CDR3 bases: TGCGCCAGCAGCGAGCGGGGGCAAGAGACCCAGTACTTC.